This is a list of T cell receptor beta chains from one sample in a study of T cell responses to AZD1222 COVID-19 vaccine. Clones were sequenced by immunoSEQ multiplex PCR, and TCRdb holds only the in-frame ones, with some missing. This sample has about 120,000 clones, with approximately 83% found just once. The material was peripheral blood, obtained on day 0 of MenACWY control vaccination. All receptors come from an adult in good health. The CDR3 runs from the conserved cysteine through the conserved F or W.

V,J,CDR3
TRBV29-1,TRBJ2-1,CSVEDQGRGPSNEQFF
TRBV6-2/TRBV6-3,TRBJ1-2,CASSYGGQVYGYTF
TRBV18,TRBJ1-1,CASSLYGDTEAFF
TRBV30,TRBJ1-4,CACRWPTNEKLFF
TRBV28,TRBJ1-6,CASSFDSPLHF
TRBV5-6,TRBJ1-2,CASNGQGINYGYTF
TRBV7-9,TRBJ1-1,CASSSTGGNTEAFF
TRBV7-2,TRBJ1-4,CASSLDRGGPTNEKLFF
TRBV2,TRBJ2-5,CATKAGTSGGARETQYF
TRBV28,TRBJ2-2,CASSYLTGGWVGELFF
TRBV21-1,TRBJ1-2,CASSIGQEANYGYTF
TRBV7-9,TRBJ2-3,CASSFWGANTDTQYF
TRBV5-1,TRBJ2-1,CASSRLAGADNEQFF
TRBV18,TRBJ2-6,CASSLGGSLSGANVLTF
TRBV10-1,TRBJ2-7,CASSPIGPHLTYEQYF
TRBV3-1/TRBV3-2,TRBJ1-2,CASSPLILEGGYTF
TRBV28,TRBJ2-3,CASSFLVGGSTDTQYF
TRBV6-2/TRBV6-3,TRBJ1-2,CASSRARLAANGYTF
TRBV6-2/TRBV6-3,TRBJ1-2,CASSYGQGWSYGYTF
TRBV2,TRBJ1-1,CASRDSFTEAFF
TRBV12-3/TRBV12-4,TRBJ2-3,CASTEGDTQYF
TRBV11-2,TRBJ1-6,CASSQGVSSPLHF
TRBV7-2,TRBJ2-5,CASSQLGGETQYF
TRBV9,TRBJ1-4,CASSVDPGGPEKLFF
TRBV4-1,TRBJ1-4,CASSQDSIGEKLFF
TRBV5-8,TRBJ1-5,CASSLGTPNQPQHF
TRBV7-9,TRBJ2-7,CASSFTSYEQYF
TRBV9,TRBJ1-2,CASSADSSMNYGYTF
TRBV5-8,TRBJ2-5,CASSWGQAESETQYF
TRBV19,TRBJ2-1,CASSLSGGANNEQFF
TRBV9,TRBJ1-4,CASSSGQSTTNEKLFF
TRBV27,TRBJ1-6,CASSLWGASNSPLHF
TRBV5-1,TRBJ1-4,CASSPGTGDGKLFF
TRBV11-2,TRBJ1-1,CASSLTGSYTEAFF
TRBV7-6,TRBJ2-7,CASSPPASPPYEQYF
TRBV12-5,TRBJ2-1,CASGFGTLNEQFF
TRBV19,TRBJ2-3,CASSTAGGLLVTSDTQYF
TRBV7-8,TRBJ2-7,CATWDNPGEQYF
TRBV19,TRBJ1-5,CASTGELYSNQPQHF
TRBV7-2,TRBJ2-3,CASSLDWGLGTDTQYF
TRBV29-1,TRBJ2-4,CSVGLAGKNIQYF
TRBV2,TRBJ2-5,CASSEGTTQETQYF
TRBV5-4,TRBJ1-2,CASSLAERGKYGYTF
TRBV24-1,TRBJ2-1,CATSDLGYEQFF
TRBV19,TRBJ1-6,CASRRQGSYNSPLHF
TRBV5-1,TRBJ1-2,CASSDPQGAHGYTF
TRBV28,TRBJ1-3,CASTIGVLGGNTIYF
TRBV19,TRBJ1-3,CASSLAGTGAAGNTIYF
TRBV19,TRBJ1-5,CASSIGRDQPQHF
TRBV7-3,TRBJ2-1,CASSRTSSGSYNEQFF
TRBV4-3,TRBJ1-2,CASSRRTGVYGYTF
TRBV18,TRBJ2-7,CASSPDRATYEQYF
TRBV5-4,TRBJ2-1,CASSLGDSSYNEQFF
TRBV25-1,TRBJ1-3,CASKEAGNTIYF
TRBV18,TRBJ1-2,CASSPDSRGYGYTF